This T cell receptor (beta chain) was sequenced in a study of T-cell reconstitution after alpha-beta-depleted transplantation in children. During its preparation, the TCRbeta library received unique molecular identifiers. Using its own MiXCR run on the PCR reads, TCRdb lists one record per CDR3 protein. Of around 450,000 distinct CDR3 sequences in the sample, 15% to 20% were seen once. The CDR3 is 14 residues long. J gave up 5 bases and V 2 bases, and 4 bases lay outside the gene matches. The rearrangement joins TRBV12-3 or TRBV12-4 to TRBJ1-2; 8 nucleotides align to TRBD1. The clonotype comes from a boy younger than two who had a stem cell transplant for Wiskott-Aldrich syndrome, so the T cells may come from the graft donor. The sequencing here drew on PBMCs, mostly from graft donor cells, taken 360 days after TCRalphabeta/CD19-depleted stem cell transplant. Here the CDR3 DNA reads TGTGCCAGCAGTTTAAGGACAGGGCATTATGGCTACACCTTC. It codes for CASSLRTGHYGYTF.